This T cell receptor beta chain was sequenced for a study of blood T cell repertoires in COVID-19. Per the study methods: Reference gene primer amplification gave nucleated cell count estimates. Method: immunoSEQ multiplex PCR; TCRdb's copy keeps in-frame clones and lacks some. That table furnishes V, J and clone size, whereas the DNA furnished D and trimming. The sample lists 300,000 to 350,000 clones, less than 90% occurring once. Everyone who took part was roughly 18 to 89 years old, and they came from about two dozen US areas. Participant-given clinical history determined each cohort assignment. Recovery among Cohort 3 donors was established by two negative PCRs, clearance, or symptom resolution. Germline V lookup: CDR1 SEHNR, CDR2 FQNEAQ (reference sequence). The CDR3 has 15 amino acids. The V and J ends lost 5 bases and 0 bases respectively, with 13 bases between them.

The receptor's source is a woman aged 25 to 39 who had recovered from COVID-19. Specimen: PBMCs or T cells enriched from blood (not recorded which). The chain carries TRBV7-9 and TRBJ1-2; D is uncertain. This CDR3 is CASSDTDTSNYGYTF. The CDR3, as DNA: TGTGCCAGCAGCGATACCGACACCTCTAACTATGGCTACACCTTC.